This T cell receptor beta chain was sequenced for a study of neoadjuvant anti-PD-1 for oral cavity cancer. Some clones are missing from TCRdb's copy, which holds only in-frame ones; the method was immunoSEQ multiplex PCR. The sample includes roughly 12,000 clones, about 60% of them seen just once. V lost 7 bases and J 0 bases, leaving 12 bases between the germline ends. This CDR3 has 15 amino acids. The germline gives CDR1 MDHEN, CDR2 SYDVKM. The sequence was collected from a person aged 35-80 years with oral cavity squamous cell carcinoma. The donor label of this sample is uncertain. The specimen was tumor tissue, collected before nivolumab (anti-PD-1) treatment. The chain links TRBV28 to TRBJ1-4; no clear D. The CDR3 sequence is CASTSLGSTNEKLFF. The CDR3 DNA reads TGTGCCAGCACCTCGCTGGGCTCAACTAATGAAAAACTGTTTTTT. Looking up the rest from reference TRBV28 and TRBJ1-4 gives the full variable domain: DVKVTQSSRYLVKRTGEKVFLECVQDMDHENMFWYRQDPGLGLRLIYFSYDVKMKEKGDIPEGYSVSREKKERFSLILESASTNQTSMYLCASTSLGSTNEKLFFGSGTQLSVL.